Each of the 6 T cell receptor beta chains below was sequenced from the same sample in a study of T cell changes during pregnancy in multiple sclerosis. The method was immunoSEQ multiplex PCR; TCRdb's version includes in-frame clones alone and lacks a portion of them. The sample shows tens of thousands of clones, less than 95% of them seen only once. Sequenced here: peripheral blood, sampled in the first trimester of pregnancy. Receptors were obtained from a female donor in good health, enrolled as a control in a pregnancy study.

The rearrangement links TRBV2 to TRBJ2-7; D is undetermined. Per the germline V gene, CDR1 is SNHLY and CDR2 is FYNNEI. The CDR3 consists of 14 residues. Trimming left V 8 bases short and J 0 bases short, with 14 bases between. The chain's CDR3 is CASQNMASSYEQYF. The CDR3 nucleotides are TGTGCCAGCCAGAACATGGCTAGCTCCTACGAGCAGTACTTC. The variable domain in full, with the rest retrieved from reference TRBV2 and TRBJ2-7, is EPEVTQTPSHQVTQMGQEVILRCVPISNHLYFYWYRQILGQKVEFLVSFYNNEISEKSEIFDDQFSVERPDGSNFTLKIRSTKLEDSAMYFCASQNMASSYEQYFGPGTRLTVT.

V usage is TRBV7-8 and J usage is TRBJ2-5; the match to TRBD2 covers 8 bases. Germline CDR1 is SGHVS and CDR2 is FQNEAQ. V gave up 5 bases and J gave up 5 bases; unmatched junction bases: 10. This CDR3 has 15 amino acids. CDR3 sequence reads: CASSRLALQGETQYF. CDR3 bases: TGTGCCAGCAGCAGACTAGCGTTGCAGGGGGAGACCCAGTACTTC.

This chain joins TRBV28 and TRBJ2-7; 15 positions match TRBD2. Germline-derived CDR1 and CDR2 are MDHEN and SYDVKM. V shed 5 bases and J 2 bases; nucleotides not matched to a gene: 19. This CDR3 is built from 21 residues. The CDR3 nucleotides are TGTGCCAGCAGTACCACTATTTCGGGACTAGCGGGAGGTCCAACTACCTACGAGCAGTACTTC. This sequence encodes CASSTTISGLAGGPTTYEQYF.

The rearrangement joins TRBV5-1 to TRBJ2-3, with a possible D match to TRBD2 (7 bases). CDR1 is SGHRS, CDR2 YFSETQ, per germline. This CDR3 has 16 residues. V lost 4 bases to trimming and J lost 2 bases, with 17 bases between them. This CDR3 reads CASSARGGAHTDTQYF. CDR3 coding DNA: TGCGCCAGCAGCGCCCGTGGGGGGGCCCACACAGATACGCAGTATTTT. Full variable domain (remainder filled in from reference TRBV5-1 and TRBJ2-3): KAGVTQTPRYLIKTRGQQVTLSCSPISGHRSVSWYQQTPGQGLQFLFEYFSETQRNKGNFPGRFSGRQFSNSRSEMNVSTLELGDSALYLCASSARGGAHTDTQYFGPGTRLTVL.

This chain links TRBV6-1 with TRBJ2-3, with D perhaps matching TRBD2 (7 bases). This CDR3 contains 17 residues. Germline-derived CDR1 and CDR2 are MNHNS and SASEGT. V lost 4 bases, J lost 2 bases, and 19 bases lay in between. The CDR3 loop reads CASSAERDTYPTDTQYF. Written as DNA, the CDR3 is TGTGCCAGCAGTGCCGAGCGGGACACTTACCCCACAGATACGCAGTATTTT.

This CDR3 is CASSGRERSYEQYF. The CDR3 DNA reads as TGTGCCAGCAGCGGCCGGGAGAGGTCCTACGAGCAGTACTTC. This chain links TRBV7-9 with TRBJ2-7; D is perhaps TRBD2 (6 bases). V was cut by 5 bases and J by 1 base, with 12 bases left in between. Germline values: CDR1 SEHNR, CDR2 FQNEAQ (reference sequence). There are 14 residues in the CDR3.